This passage covers 20 T cell receptor beta chains from one sample sequenced in a study of blood T cell repertoires in COVID-19. Measured with immunoSEQ multiplex PCR; TCRdb has only the in-frame clones, and not every one. The data show fewer than 95,000 clones, about 80% seen once. Input material: peripheral blood. The receptors derive from a human donor in a cohort sampled during active COVID-19.

The J gene is TRBJ1-1, the V gene TRBV18; 9 bases align to TRBD1. The CDR3 spans 14 residues. The V segment lost 3 bases and the J segment 4 bases; nucleotides outside the gene matches: 3. The V gene's germline CDR1 is KGHSH and CDR2 LQKENI. Here the CDR3 DNA reads TGTGCCAGCTCACCCGGGACAGGGACCACTGAAGCTTTCTTT. This sequence encodes CASSPGTGTTEAFF.

The rearrangement uses TRBV7-9 and TRBJ2-5; perhaps TRBD2 as D (6 bases). The V end was cut by 3 bases, the J end by 5 bases, with 13 bases between. The CDR3 is 14 amino acids. Germline CDR1 and CDR2: SEHNR and FQNEAQ (reference sequence). The CDR3 here is CASSLSGVGETQYF. The CDR3 coding sequence is TGTGCCAGCAGCTTGTCGGGAGTTGGGGAGACCCAGTACTTC.

The rearrangement uses TRBV7-7 and TRBJ2-5, with D tentatively TRBD1 (5 bases). CDR3 length: 15 amino acids. V was clipped by 1 base and J by 0 bases, with 9 bases between them. Germline V gene data show CDR1 as SSHAT and CDR2 as FNYEAQ (reference sequence). The CDR3 coding sequence is TGTGCCAGCAGCTTAGGGCGACAGTACCAAGAGACCCAGTACTTC. Protein product: CASSLGRQYQETQYF.

The V gene is TRBV9, the J gene TRBJ2-2; TRBD2 aligns across 7 bases. Germline V gene sequence: CDR1 SGDLS, CDR2 YYNGEE. Unmatched junction bases numbered 12, after V lost 4 bases and J lost 9 bases. The CDR3 is made up of 15 amino acids. The CDR3, as DNA: TGTGCCAGCAGCCCATTAGGCGGGAGCAAGCGGGAGCTGTTTTTT. Its translation: CASSPLGGSKRELFF.

This sequence joins TRBV6-1 and TRBJ1-2; TRBD1 matches at 7 bases. The CDR3 is 16 amino acids. Germline V gene data show CDR1 as MNHNS and CDR2 as SASEGT. The V gene end was trimmed by 4 bases and the J gene end by 0 bases; junction bases not matched to a gene: 8. CDR3 amino acids: CASSGRDRTTNYGYTF. The CDR3 coding sequence is TGTGCCAGCAGTGGGCGGGACAGAACCACTAACTATGGCTACACCTTC.

This chain connects TRBV5-6 to TRBJ1-4; TRBD1 aligns across 7 bases. CDR3 length: 13 amino acids. The ends lost 0 bases at V and 8 bases at J; junction bases unmatched: 1. Germline values: CDR1 SGHDT, CDR2 YYEEEE. The CDR3 loop reads CASSLADREKLFF. As DNA, the CDR3 is TGTGCCAGCAGCTTGGCGGACAGGGAAAAACTGTTTTTT.

This clone came up once. This sequence joins TRBV7-6 and TRBJ2-5; 12 nucleotides agree with TRBD2. The germline CDR1 and CDR2 sequences are SGHVS and FNYEAQ. The CDR3 totals 16 residues. With 1 base clipped from V and 5 bases from J, the junction kept 5 bases outside the gene matches. This CDR3 reads CASSLGGLAGPETQYF. The CDR3, as DNA: TGTGCCAGCAGCTTAGGGGGACTAGCGGGCCCGGAGACCCAGTACTTC.

The chain links TRBV6-6 to TRBJ1-2; weak D call: TRBD1 (6 bases). CDR1 is MNHNY, CDR2 SVGAGI, per germline (reference sequence). Trimming stripped 2 bases from V and 2 bases from J, with 12 bases between. The CDR3 sequence is 15 residues long. The chain's CDR3 is CASSYPRTENYGYTF. The CDR3 nucleotides read TGTGCCAGCAGTTACCCAAGGACAGAGAACTATGGCTACACCTTC.

Note on this clone: The junction and the germline gene differ at one end; a read error may be behind it. V usage is TRBV6-1 and J usage is TRBJ2-3; TRBD1 aligns across 9 bases. Germline-derived CDR1 and CDR2 are MNHNS and SASEGT. The CDR3 is 12 amino acids. CDR3: CASTEDRGTQYF. CDR3 sequence (DNA): TGTGCCAGCACTGAAGACAGGGGGACGCAGTATTTT.

V gene TRBV5-1 combines with J gene TRBJ2-3; TRBD2 aligns across 8 bases. The germline V gene encodes CDR1 SGHRS and CDR2 YFSETQ. This CDR3 is built from 16 residues. J was trimmed by 0 bases and V by 0 bases; bases with no gene match: 3. The CDR3 is CASSLGRGVSTDTQYF. The CDR3, as DNA: TGCGCCAGCAGCTTGGGGCGGGGGGTCAGCACAGATACGCAGTATTTT. The full variable domain, in which reference TRBV5-1 and TRBJ2-3 provide the parts outside the CDR3, is KAGVTQTPRYLIKTRGQQVTLSCSPISGHRSVSWYQQTPGQGLQFLFEYFSETQRNKGNFPGRFSGRQFSNSRSEMNVSTLELGDSALYLCASSLGRGVSTDTQYFGPGTRLTVL.

The CDR3 sequence: CASGNRDIGNQPQHF. CDR3 sequence (DNA): TGTGCTAGTGGGAACCGGGACATAGGCAATCAGCCCCAGCATTTT. This sequence joins TRBV12-5 and TRBJ1-5; D is perhaps TRBD1 (6 bases). The CDR3 extends over 15 amino acids. Trimming cost V 6 bases and J 2 bases, with 14 bases left between them. CDR1 LGHNT and CDR2 FRNRAP come from the germline V gene.

This chain links TRBV9 with TRBJ2-6; D gene uncertain. This CDR3 has 14 amino acids. Germline assignment: CDR1 SGDLS and CDR2 YYNGEE. The ends were cut back, 3 bases at V and 0 bases at J, with 4 bases in the middle. The CDR3 is CASSGPSGANVLTF. In DNA form, the CDR3 reads TGTGCCAGCAGCGGGCCCTCTGGGGCCAACGTCCTGACTTTC.

The rearrangement uses TRBV11-2 and TRBJ2-1, with 8 bases matching TRBD2. CDR3 length: 18 residues. The V gene end was trimmed by 5 bases and the J gene end by 0 bases; junction bases not matched to a gene: 12. Germline V gene lookup returns CDR1 SGHAT and CDR2 FQNNGV. CDR3: CASSRITGGVSSYNEQFF. CDR3 DNA: TGTGCCAGCAGCAGAATAACGGGGGGGGTGAGCTCCTACAATGAGCAGTTCTTC.

In this sample, this clone turned up once. The chain has TRBV13 and TRBJ1-2, with D tentatively TRBD1 (5 bases). V gave up 5 bases and J gave up 8 bases, with 9 bases separating them. This CDR3 has 11 residues. CDR1 is PRHDT and CDR2 is FYEKMQ in the germline V gene (reference sequence). The CDR3 reads CASSGARGYTF. CDR3 DNA: TGTGCCAGCAGCGGGGCGAGAGGCTACACCTTC. Full variable domain (missing parts from reference TRBV13 and TRBJ1-2): AAGVIQSPRHLIKEKRETATLKCYPIPRHDTVYWYQQGPGQDPQFLISFYEKMQSDKGSIPDRFSAQQFSDYHSELNMSSLELGDSALYFCASSGARGYTFGSGTRLTVV.

The V call is TRBV5-4, the J call TRBJ2-5; 10 bases agree with TRBD2. The V and J ends lost 5 bases and 3 bases, in that order; junction bases with no gene match: 4. CDR1 and CDR2 (germline): SGHNT, YYREEE (reference sequence). The CDR3 has 14 residues. The CDR3: CASRSSGGKETQYF. The CDR3 DNA follows: TGTGCCAGCAGGAGTAGCGGGGGGAAAGAGACCCAGTACTTC.

The gene calls are TRBV19 and TRBJ1-1; D remains unclear. This CDR3 has 14 amino acids. Germline assignment: CDR1 LNHDA and CDR2 SQIVND (reference sequence). V dropped 4 bases and J dropped 5 bases, with 14 bases sitting between them. CDR3 in DNA: TGTGCCAGTAGTAATTCCCGGCCGGAGACTGAAGCTTTCTTT. Translating gives CASSNSRPETEAFF.

The chain employs TRBV10-3 and TRBJ2-1, with 11 positions matching TRBD2. This CDR3 comprises 16 residues. After removal of 4 bases from V and 6 bases from J, the junction contained 8 bases not matched to a gene. Germline CDR1 is ENHRY and CDR2 is SYGVKD. The CDR3 nucleotides are TGTGCCATCAGTGCCTCGACTAGCGGGGTAATCAATGAGCAGTTCTTC. Its translation is CAISASTSGVINEQFF.

The gene calls are TRBV3-1 (or the pseudogene TRBV3-2) and TRBJ2-1; possible D gene TRBD2, 6 bases. CDR1 is LGHDT and CDR2 is YNNKEL in the germline V gene (reference sequence). The CDR3 contains 16 residues. V lost 0 bases, J lost 1 base, and 10 bases lay in between. CDR3 bases: TGTGCCAGCAGCCAAGAACCGGGGGTGTCCTACAATGAGCAGTTCTTC. Translated, it gives CASSQEPGVSYNEQFF.

The chain has TRBV4-2 and TRBJ1-2; D possibly corresponds to TRBD1 (5 bases). V lost 3 bases and J 2 bases, leaving 10 bases between the germline ends. Germline CDR1 reads LGHNA; CDR2 reads YNFKEQ. The CDR3 sequence is 14 residues long. The DNA of the CDR3 is TGTGCCAGCAGCCATATGACAGAGAACTATGGCTACACCTTC. Its translation is CASSHMTENYGYTF.

The rearrangement uses TRBV3-1 (or the pseudogene TRBV3-2) and TRBJ2-7; possibly TRBD2 for D (5 bases). In germline, CDR1 is LGHDT, CDR2 YNNKEL (reference sequence). The CDR3 covers 14 residues. The germline V and J ends were trimmed by 5 bases and 5 bases, with 16 bases remaining between them. CDR3 in amino acids: CASSAAGTRDEQYF. DNA for the CDR3: TGTGCCAGCAGCGCCGCGGGTACGAGGGACGAGCAGTACTTC.